The present T cell receptor (beta chain) was sequenced within a study of identical twins. Study findings and constraints: For cord blood, abundant beta clonotypes had fewer insertions, unlike memory repertoires, which showed none. Twins showed weaker excess sharing in their beta out-of-frame sequences. Out-of-frame alpha sequences shared between twins exhibited an excess of low generation probability.

The V gene's germline CDR1 is MGHDK and CDR2 SYGVNS. V gave up 7 bases and J gave up 1 base, with 18 bases separating them. This CDR3 region has 16 residues. This clonotype appeared a few times. Its antigen is not identified. MiXCR was run by TCRdb on the 5' RACE reads, yielding one entry per CDR3 protein. The table has about 460,000 distinct CDR3 sequences, approximately 15% seen once. These data were likewise used in another study, on yellow fever vaccine responses in identical twins.

The chain links TRBV25-1 to TRBJ2-3, with a possible D match to TRBD2 (6 bases). The sequence was collected from a woman younger than 35 in good health. Source material: CD4+ T cells sorted from blood. The CDR3 region is CASIPDRGFGTDTQYF. DNA of the CDR3: TGTGCCAGCATCCCCGATCGGGGGTTCGGCACAGATACGCAGTATTTT. The whole variable domain, filled in from reference TRBV25-1 and TRBJ2-3, reads EADIYQTPRYLVIGTGKKITLECSQTMGHDKMYWYQQDPGMELHLIHYSYGVNSTEKGDLSSESTVSRIRTEHFPLTLESARPSHTSQYLCASIPDRGFGTDTQYFGPGTRLTVL.